The entry below describes one T cell receptor (beta chain). Method: immunoSEQ multiplex PCR; TCRdb's copy keeps in-frame clones and lacks some. There are roughly 720,000 clones in the sample; roughly 91% occur only once, and about 34% lies in the top ten. The J segment lost 3 bases and the V segment lost 8 bases, leaving 4 bases of the junction unmatched. This CDR3 comprises 13 residues. The germline gives CDR1 MGHRA, CDR2 YSYEKL. The source of the sample is a study of shared clonotypes between healthy human individuals. The source of this sequence is a man aged 18-30 years in good health. Some clones in this sample may be carry-over from other donors' samples. The specimen sequenced was memory CD8+ T cells from PBMCs. Subset noted: CD45RO+ cells pooled with CCR7-negative TemRA cells. The chain employs TRBV4-1 and TRBJ2-7, with TRBD1 matching 10 bases. The CDR3: CASGTGVLYEQYF. Here the CDR3 DNA reads TGCGCCAGCGGGACAGGGGTCCTCTACGAGCAGTACTTC.